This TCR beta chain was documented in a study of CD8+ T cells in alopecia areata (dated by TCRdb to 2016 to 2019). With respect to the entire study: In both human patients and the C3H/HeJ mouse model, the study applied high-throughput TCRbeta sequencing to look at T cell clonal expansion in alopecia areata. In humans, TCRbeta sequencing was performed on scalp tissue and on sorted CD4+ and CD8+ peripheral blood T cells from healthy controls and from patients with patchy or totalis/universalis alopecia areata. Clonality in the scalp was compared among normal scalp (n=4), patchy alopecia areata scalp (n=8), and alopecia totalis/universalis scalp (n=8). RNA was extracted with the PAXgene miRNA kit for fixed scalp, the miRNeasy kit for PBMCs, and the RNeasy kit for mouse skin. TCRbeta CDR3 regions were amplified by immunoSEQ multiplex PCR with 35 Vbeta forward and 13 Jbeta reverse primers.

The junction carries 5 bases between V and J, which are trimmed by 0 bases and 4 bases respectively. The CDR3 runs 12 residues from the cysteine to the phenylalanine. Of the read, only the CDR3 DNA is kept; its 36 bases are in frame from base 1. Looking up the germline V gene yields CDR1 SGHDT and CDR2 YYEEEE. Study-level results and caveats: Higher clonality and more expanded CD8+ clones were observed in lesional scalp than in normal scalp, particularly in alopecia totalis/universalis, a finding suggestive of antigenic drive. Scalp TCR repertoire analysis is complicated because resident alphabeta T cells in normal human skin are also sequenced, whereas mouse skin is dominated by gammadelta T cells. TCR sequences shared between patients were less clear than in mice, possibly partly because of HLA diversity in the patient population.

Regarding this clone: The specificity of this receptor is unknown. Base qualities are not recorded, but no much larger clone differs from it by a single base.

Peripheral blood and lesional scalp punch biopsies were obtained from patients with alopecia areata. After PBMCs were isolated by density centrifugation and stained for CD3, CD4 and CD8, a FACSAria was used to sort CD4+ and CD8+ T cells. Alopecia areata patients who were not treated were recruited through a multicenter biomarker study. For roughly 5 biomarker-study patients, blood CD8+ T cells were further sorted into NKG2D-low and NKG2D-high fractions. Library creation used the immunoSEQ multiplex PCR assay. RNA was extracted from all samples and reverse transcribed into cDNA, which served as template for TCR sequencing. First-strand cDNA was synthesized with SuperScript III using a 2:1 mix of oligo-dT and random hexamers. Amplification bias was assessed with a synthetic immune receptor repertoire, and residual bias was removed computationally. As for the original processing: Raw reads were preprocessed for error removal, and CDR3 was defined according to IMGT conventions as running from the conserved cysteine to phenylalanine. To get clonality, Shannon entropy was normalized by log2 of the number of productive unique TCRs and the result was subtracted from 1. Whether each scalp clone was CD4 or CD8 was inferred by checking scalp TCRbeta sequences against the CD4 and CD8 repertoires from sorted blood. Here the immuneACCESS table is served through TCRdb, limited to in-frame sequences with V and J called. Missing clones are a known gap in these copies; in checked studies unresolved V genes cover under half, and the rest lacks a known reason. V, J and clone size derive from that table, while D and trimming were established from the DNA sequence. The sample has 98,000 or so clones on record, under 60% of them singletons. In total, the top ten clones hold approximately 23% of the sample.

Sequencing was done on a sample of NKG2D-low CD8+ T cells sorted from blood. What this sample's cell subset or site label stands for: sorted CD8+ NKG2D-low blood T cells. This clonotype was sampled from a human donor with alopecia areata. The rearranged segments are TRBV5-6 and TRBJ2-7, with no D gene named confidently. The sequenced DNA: TGTGCCAGCAGCTTGGGAAATTACGAGCAGTACTTC. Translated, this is CASSLGNYEQYF.